Below, 4 T cell receptor beta chains from the same sample are listed, as sequenced in a study of cytotoxic CD8 clonotypes in ibrutinib-treated CLL. Sequencing used immunoSEQ multiplex PCR; TCRdb keeps in-frame clones, though not all of them. The repertoire holds some 170,000 clones, with 70% to 90% as singletons. Sequenced here: PBMCs, sampled at disease progression, from a patient treated with ibrutinib. The receptors originated from a human donor with chronic lymphocytic leukemia.

This clone is a singleton in its sample. The chain employs TRBV4-1 and TRBJ1-2; 7 bases line up with TRBD1. Per germline, CDR1 MGHRA and CDR2 YSYEKL. This CDR3 contains 16 residues. With 2 bases clipped from V and 2 bases from J, the junction kept 8 bases outside the gene matches. The CDR3 reads CASSQKGQGENYGYTF. The CDR3 DNA reads TGCGCCAGCAGCCAAAAAGGGCAGGGGGAAAACTATGGCTACACCTTC.

The chain uses TRBV5-4 and TRBJ1-4; 9 bases align to TRBD1. The CDR3 spans 15 residues. The germline V gene has CDR1 SGHNT and CDR2 YYREEE (reference sequence). The trim removed 4 bases at V and 8 bases at J, leaving 9 bases unmatched. This CDR3 reads CASSSNRGLGEKLFF. The CDR3 DNA is TGTGCCAGCAGCAGTAACAGGGGGCTTGGGGAAAAACTGTTTTTT.

The chain is built from TRBV27 and TRBJ2-3, with TRBD2 identical over 12 bases. J lost 3 bases, V lost 5 bases, and 6 bases had no gene match. CDR1 is MNHEY and CDR2 is SMNVEV in the germline V gene (reference sequence). The CDR3 totals 16 residues. In nucleotides, the CDR3 is TGTGCCAGCAGTAGAAGACTAGCGGGAGCAACAGATACGCAGTATTTT. Protein sequence: CASSRRLAGATDTQYF.

The chain employs TRBV4-1 and TRBJ2-7; D may be TRBD1 or TRBD2 (5 bases each). The germline CDR1 and CDR2 sequences are MGHRA and YSYEKL. V was trimmed by 4 bases and J by 1 base, leaving 14 bases between them. The CDR3 has 15 residues. The CDR3 here is CASSLVSGQSYEQYF. The CDR3 bases are TGCGCCAGCAGCCTAGTTTCGGGGCAGTCCTACGAGCAGTACTTC.